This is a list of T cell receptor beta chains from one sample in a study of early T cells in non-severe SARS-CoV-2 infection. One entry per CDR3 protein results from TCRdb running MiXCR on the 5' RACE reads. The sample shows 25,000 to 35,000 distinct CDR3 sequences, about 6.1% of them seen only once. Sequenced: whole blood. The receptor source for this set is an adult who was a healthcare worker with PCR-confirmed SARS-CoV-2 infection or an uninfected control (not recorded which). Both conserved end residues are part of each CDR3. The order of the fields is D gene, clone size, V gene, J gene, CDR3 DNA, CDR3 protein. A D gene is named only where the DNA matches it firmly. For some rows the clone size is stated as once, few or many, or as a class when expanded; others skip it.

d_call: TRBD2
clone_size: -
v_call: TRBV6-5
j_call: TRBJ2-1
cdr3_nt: TGTGCCAGCGGCGAAAGCGGGGTCTCCTACAATGAGCAGTTCTTC
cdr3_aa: CASGESGVSYNEQFF

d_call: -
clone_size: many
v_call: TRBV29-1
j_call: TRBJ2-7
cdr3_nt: TGCAGCGTTGAAGTCTGGGACGGCTACGAGCAGTACTTC
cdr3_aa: CSVEVWDGYEQYF

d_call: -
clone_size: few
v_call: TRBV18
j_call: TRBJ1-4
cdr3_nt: TGTGCCAGCTCTACAGGAATACGGGAAAAACTGTTTTTT
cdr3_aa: CASSTGIREKLFF

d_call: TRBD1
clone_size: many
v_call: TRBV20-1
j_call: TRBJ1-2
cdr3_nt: TGCAGTGCTACCTGGACAGGGCCTTCTAACTATGGCTACACCTTC
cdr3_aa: CSATWTGPSNYGYTF

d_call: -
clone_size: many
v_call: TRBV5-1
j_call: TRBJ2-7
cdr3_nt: TGCGCCAGCAGCTTGGACAGGGCCCTCTCCTACGAGCAGTACTTC
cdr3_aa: CASSLDRALSYEQYF

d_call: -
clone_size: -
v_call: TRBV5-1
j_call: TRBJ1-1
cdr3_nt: TGCGCCAGCAGCTTGGAGAAGGGCGTGAACACTGAAGCTTTCTTT
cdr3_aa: CASSLEKGVNTEAFF

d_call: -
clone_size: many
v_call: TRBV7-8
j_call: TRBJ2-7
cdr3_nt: TGTGCCAGCAGCTTAGCTGCAGGGTCAGCGCAGTACTTC
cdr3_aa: CASSLAAGSAQYF

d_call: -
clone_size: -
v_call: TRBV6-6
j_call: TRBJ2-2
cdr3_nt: TGTGCCAGCAGTTACTCGAGTAATAGCCCTAACACCGGGGAGCTGTTTTTT
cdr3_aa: CASSYSSNSPNTGELFF

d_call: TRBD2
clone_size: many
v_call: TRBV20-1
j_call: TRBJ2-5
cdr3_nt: TGCAGTGCTAGATTCCAGCGGGGGGGAGAGACCCAGTACTTC
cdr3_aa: CSARFQRGGETQYF

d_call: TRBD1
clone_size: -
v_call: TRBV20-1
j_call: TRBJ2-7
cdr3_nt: TGCAGTGCTAGAGATTGGGGGACAGCTTCCTACGAGCAGTACTTC
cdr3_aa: CSARDWGTASYEQYF

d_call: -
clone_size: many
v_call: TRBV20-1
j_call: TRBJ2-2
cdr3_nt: TGCAGTGCTAGTGCGCCAAGAAACACCGGGGAGCTGTTTTTT
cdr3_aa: CSASAPRNTGELFF

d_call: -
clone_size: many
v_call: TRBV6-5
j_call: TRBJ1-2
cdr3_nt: TGTGCCAGCAGGATACAGGGATATGAGGACTATGGCTACACCTTC
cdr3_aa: CASRIQGYEDYGYTF

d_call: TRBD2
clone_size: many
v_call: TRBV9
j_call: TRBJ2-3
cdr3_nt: TGTGCCAGCAGCGAGGGACTAGCGGGTCCCCTGTCAGGAGATACGCAGTATTTT
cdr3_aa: CASSEGLAGPLSGDTQYF

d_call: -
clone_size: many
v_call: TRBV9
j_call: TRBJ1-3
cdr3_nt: TGTGCCAGCAGCGTAGATCCGGGGAGGCTCTCTGGAAACACCATATATTTT
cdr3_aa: CASSVDPGRLSGNTIYF

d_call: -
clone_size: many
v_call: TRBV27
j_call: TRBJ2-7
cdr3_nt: TGTGCCAGCAGGGACTACCTGAGCTCCTACGAGCAGTACTTC
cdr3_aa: CASRDYLSSYEQYF

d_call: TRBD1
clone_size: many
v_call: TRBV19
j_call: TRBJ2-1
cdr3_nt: TGTGCCAGTGGACAGGGGGCCGGGGATGAGCAGTTCTTC
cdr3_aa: CASGQGAGDEQFF

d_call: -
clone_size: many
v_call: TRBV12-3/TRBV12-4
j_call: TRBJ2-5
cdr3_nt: TGTGCCAGCAGCAGGGACTCCGAGACCCAGTACTTC
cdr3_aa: CASSRDSETQYF

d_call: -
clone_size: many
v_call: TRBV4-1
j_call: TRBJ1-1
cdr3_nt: TGCGCCAGCAGCTTCCGACAAGGGGGGAACACTGAAGCTTTCTTT
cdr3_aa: CASSFRQGGNTEAFF

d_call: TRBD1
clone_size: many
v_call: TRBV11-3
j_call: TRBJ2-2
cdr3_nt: TGTGCCAGCAGTAATTTAGGGACAGGGACCGGGGAGCTGTTTTTT
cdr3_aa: CASSNLGTGTGELFF

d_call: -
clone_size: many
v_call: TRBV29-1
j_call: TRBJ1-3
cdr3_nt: TGCAGCGCCGCCCGGGGGAACACCATATATTTT
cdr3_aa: CSAARGNTIYF

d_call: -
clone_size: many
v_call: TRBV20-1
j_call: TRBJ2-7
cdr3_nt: TGCAGTGCTAGATCCAGGAATCACGGCGAGCAGTACTTC
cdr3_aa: CSARSRNHGEQYF

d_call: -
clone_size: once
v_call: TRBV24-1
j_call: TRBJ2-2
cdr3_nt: TGTGCCACCAGTGATTTACGTCGGGGGCAGGCCACCGGGGAGCTGTTTTTT
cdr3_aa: CATSDLRRGQATGELFF

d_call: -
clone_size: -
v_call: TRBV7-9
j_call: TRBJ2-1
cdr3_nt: TGTGCCAGCAGCTTAGTTGGGGATTTCAATGAGCAGTTCTTC
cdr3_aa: CASSLVGDFNEQFF

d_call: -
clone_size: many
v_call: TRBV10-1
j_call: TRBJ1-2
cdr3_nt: TGCGCCAGCAGTCCAGTGCTCGACTATGGCTACACCTTC
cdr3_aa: CASSPVLDYGYTF

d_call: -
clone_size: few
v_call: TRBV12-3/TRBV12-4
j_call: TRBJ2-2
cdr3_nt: TGTGCCAGCAGTACCGGGGAGCTGTTTTTT
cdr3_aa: CASSTGELFF